This record looks at one T cell receptor beta chain sequence and its context. The data are from a study of T cell responses to AZD1222 COVID-19 vaccine. Method: immunoSEQ multiplex PCR; TCRdb's copy keeps in-frame clones and lacks some. The sample has tens of thousands of clones, roughly 87% seen once; the top ten hold 24%. V lost 11 bases and J lost 0; bases outside the gene matches: 15. This CDR3 has 17 amino acids. The TCR was taken from an adult in good health. The chain has TRBV23-1 and TRBJ1-5, with 8 nucleotides matching TRBD1. TRBV23-1 is labeled an ORF, and its function is uncertain. Sequencing used peripheral blood, obtained on day 0 of AZD1222 vaccination. The CDR3 bases are TGCGCCGGTCCAGGGGGACAGGCATCGTATAGCAATCAGCCCCAGCATTTT. This gives the protein CAGPGGQASYSNQPQHF.